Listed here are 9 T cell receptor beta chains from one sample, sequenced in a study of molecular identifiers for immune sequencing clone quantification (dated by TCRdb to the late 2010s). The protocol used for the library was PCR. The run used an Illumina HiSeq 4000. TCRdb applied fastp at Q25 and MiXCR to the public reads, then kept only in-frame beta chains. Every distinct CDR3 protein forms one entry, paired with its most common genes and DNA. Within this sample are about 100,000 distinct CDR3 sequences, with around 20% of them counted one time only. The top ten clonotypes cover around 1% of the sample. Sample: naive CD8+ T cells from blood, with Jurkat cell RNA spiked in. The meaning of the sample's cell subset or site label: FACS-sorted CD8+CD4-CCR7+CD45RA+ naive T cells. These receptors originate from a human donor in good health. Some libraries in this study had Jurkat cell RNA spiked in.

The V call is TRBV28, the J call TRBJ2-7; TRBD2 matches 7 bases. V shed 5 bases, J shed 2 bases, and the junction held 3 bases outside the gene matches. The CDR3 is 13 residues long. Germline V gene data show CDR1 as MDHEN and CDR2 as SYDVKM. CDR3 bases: TGTGCCAGCAGTGTCGGACTAGCCTACGAGCAGTACTTC. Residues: CASSVGLAYEQYF.

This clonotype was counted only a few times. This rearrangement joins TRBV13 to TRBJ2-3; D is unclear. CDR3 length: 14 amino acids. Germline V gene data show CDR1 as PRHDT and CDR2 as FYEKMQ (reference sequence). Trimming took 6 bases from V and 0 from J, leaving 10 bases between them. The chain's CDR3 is CASSPSASTDTQYF. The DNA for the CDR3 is TGTGCCAGCAGTCCGTCTGCTAGCACAGATACGCAGTATTTT. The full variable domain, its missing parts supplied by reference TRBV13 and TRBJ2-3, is AAGVIQSPRHLIKEKRETATLKCYPIPRHDTVYWYQQGPGQDPQFLISFYEKMQSDKGSIPDRFSAQQFSDYHSELNMSSLELGDSALYFCASSPSASTDTQYFGPGTRLTVL.

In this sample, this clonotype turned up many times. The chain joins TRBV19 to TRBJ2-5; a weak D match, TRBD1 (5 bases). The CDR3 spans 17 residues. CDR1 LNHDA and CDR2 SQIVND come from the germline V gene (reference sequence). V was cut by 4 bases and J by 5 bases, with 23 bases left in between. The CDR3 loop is CASSTLPQGTNLETQYF. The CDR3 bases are TGTGCCAGTAGTACCCTGCCCCAGGGTACTAACCTCGAGACCCAGTACTTC. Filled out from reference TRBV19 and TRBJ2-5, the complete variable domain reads DGGITQSPKYLFRKEGQNVTLSCEQNLNHDAMYWYRQDPGQGLRLIYYSQIVNDFQKGDIAEGYSVSREKKESFPLTVTSAQKNPTAFYLCASSTLPQGTNLETQYFGPGTRLLVL.

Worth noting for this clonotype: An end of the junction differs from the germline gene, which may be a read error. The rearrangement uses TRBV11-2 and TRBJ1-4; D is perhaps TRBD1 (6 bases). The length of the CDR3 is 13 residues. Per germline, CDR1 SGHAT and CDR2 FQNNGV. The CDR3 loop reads CASSLRGNEKLLF. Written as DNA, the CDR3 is TGTGCCAGCAGCTTAAGGGGGAATGAAAAACTGCTTTTT.

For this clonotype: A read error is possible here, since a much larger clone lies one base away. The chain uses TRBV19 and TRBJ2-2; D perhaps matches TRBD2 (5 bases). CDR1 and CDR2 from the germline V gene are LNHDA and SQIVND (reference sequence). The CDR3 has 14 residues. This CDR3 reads CASSIQGNTGELLF. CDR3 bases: TGTGCCAGTAGTATACAAGGGAACACCGGGGAGCTGCTTTTT.

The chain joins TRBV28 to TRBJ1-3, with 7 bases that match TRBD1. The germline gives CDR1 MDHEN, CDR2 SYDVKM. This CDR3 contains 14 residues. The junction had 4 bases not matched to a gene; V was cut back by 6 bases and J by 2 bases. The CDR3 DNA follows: TGTGCCAGCAGCCCTACAGGGGCTGGAAACACCATATATTTT. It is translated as CASSPTGAGNTIYF.

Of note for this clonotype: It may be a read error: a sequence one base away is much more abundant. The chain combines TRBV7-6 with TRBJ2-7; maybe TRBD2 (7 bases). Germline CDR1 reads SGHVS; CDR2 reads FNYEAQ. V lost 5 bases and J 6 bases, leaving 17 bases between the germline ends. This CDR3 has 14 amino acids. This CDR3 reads CASSVSGGGCEQYF. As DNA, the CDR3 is TGTGCCAGCAGCGTTTCTGGCGGGGGCTGCGAGCAGTACTTC. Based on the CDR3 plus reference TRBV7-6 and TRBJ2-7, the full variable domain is GAGVSQSPRYKVTKRGQDVALRCDPISGHVSLYWYRQALGQGPEFLTYFNYEAQQDKSGLPNDRFSAERPEGSISTLTIQRTEQRDSAMYRCASSVSGGGCEQYFGPGTRLTVT.

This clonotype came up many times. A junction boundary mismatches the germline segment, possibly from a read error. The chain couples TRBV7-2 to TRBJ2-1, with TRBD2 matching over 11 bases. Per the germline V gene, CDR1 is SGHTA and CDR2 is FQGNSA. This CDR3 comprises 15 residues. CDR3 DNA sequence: TGTGCCAGCAGCGTAGCGGGAGGGCCGGGGTATGAGCAGTTCTTC. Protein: CASSVAGGPGYEQFF. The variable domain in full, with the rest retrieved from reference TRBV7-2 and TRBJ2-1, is GAGVSQSPSNKVTEKGKDVELRCDPISGHTALYWYRQSLGQGLEFLIYFQGNSAPDKSGLPSDRFSAERTGGSVSTLTIQRTQQEDSAVYLCASSVAGGPGYEQFFGPGTRLTVL.

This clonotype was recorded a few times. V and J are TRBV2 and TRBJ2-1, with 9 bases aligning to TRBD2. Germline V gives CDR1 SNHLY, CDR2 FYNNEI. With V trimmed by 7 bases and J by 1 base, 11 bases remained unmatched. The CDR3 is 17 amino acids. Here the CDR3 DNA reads TGTGCCAGCAAACAAAGGCCGGGACTAGCATCCTACAATGAGCAGTTCTTC. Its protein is CASKQRPGLASYNEQFF.